The clone carrying this T cell receptor beta chain was counted only a few times. This same CDR3 is encoded by further DNA sequences in the sample. Per the authors' pipeline: The authors estimated nucleated cell counts from reference gene primer amplification. Using immunoSEQ multiplex PCR, the repertoire was profiled, and TCRdb retains in-frame clones only, with some absent. The V and J calls and the clone size are those of that table, but D and trimming were determined from the DNA. The table lists some 300,000 clones, roughly 86% of them singletons. The sample comes from a study of blood T cell repertoires in COVID-19. Study-wide context: The United States, Italy and Spain provided the acute and convalescent COVID-19 samples.

Allocation to cohorts depended on clinical history reported by the participants. Within the 2 weeks before study entry, each person in the exposed group met a COVID-19 case. This CDR3 region has 13 residues. V dropped 3 bases and J dropped 1 base, with 5 bases sitting between them. Germline CDR1 and CDR2: LNHDA and SQIVND (reference sequence). The V gene is TRBV19, the J gene TRBJ2-3; TRBD2 is a possible D gene (5 bases). The TCR comes from a woman aged 45-60 years who had been exposed to COVID-19. The sample consisted of PBMCs or T cells enriched from blood (not recorded which). The CDR3 DNA sequence: TGTGCCAGTAGTATGAGGGGCACAGATACGCAGTATTTT. Protein: CASSMRGTDTQYF.